These 3 T cell receptor beta chains share one sample of origin, sequenced in a study of cytomegalovirus exposure and HLA in healthy donors (TCRdb year 2017). Receptor libraries were prepared by the immunoSEQ multiplex PCR assay. The multiplex PCR relied on a mix of 60 forward primers for TCR Vbeta segments and 13 reverse primers for TCR Jbeta segments. In TCRdb, the immuneACCESS table is reduced to in-frame sequences with V and J assigned. These tables do not hold every clone; where another copy was compared, an unresolved V gene accounts for under half, and the others remain unexplained. Across this sample there are some 80,000 clones, with about 78% seen only once. About 3.5% of the sample is in the top ten clones. Specimen: PBMCs. These receptors came from a man aged 50 to 60 in good health and CMV-seronegative.

This clone was observed a few times. The V gene is TRBV4-1, the J gene TRBJ2-5, with TRBD1 matching over 8 bases. Germline V gene data show CDR1 as MGHRA and CDR2 as YSYEKL. CDR3 length: 15 residues. V shed 4 bases, J shed 7 bases, and the junction held 11 bases outside the gene matches. In DNA form, the CDR3 reads TGCGCCAGCAGCCCGGACCTTGACAGGGGCGGGACCCAGTACTTC. It codes for CASSPDLDRGGTQYF.

This clone was observed a handful of times. CDR3: CASSLGPVYSNQPQHF. The CDR3 DNA sequence: TGTGCCAGCAGCTTGGGTCCCGTCTATAGCAATCAGCCCCAGCATTTT. V is TRBV5-6 and J is TRBJ1-5; no firm D call. Deletions cut 0 bases from V and 0 bases from J, with 10 bases between. The CDR3 runs to 16 residues. The germline gives CDR1 SGHDT, CDR2 YYEEEE.

V is TRBV19 and J is TRBJ1-5; tentative D call: TRBD1 (6 bases). The CDR3 spans 16 residues. CDR1 and CDR2 from the germline V gene are LNHDA and SQIVND (reference sequence). V lost 2 bases, J lost 2 bases, and 13 bases lay in between. Here the CDR3 reads CASSIPRGRGNQPQHF. CDR3 DNA: TGTGCCAGTAGTATACCCAGGGGACGCGGCAATCAGCCCCAGCATTTT.